This entry features one TCR beta chain sequence. The data are from a study of blood T cell repertoires in COVID-19. Overall study context: Acute and convalescent COVID-19 samples came from the United States, Italy and Spain. PBMCs, B-cell-depleted T cells, or T cells were the source of the cDNA or gDNA that made up the material.

Trimming removed 0 bases at V and 3 bases at J, with 12 bases between. Germline V gene data show CDR1 as SGDLS and CDR2 as YYNGEE. The CDR3 has 15 residues. In the original analysis: It was from reference gene primer amplification that nucleated cell counts were estimated. Method: immunoSEQ multiplex PCR; TCRdb's copy keeps in-frame clones and lacks some. V, J and clone size derive from that table, while D and trimming were established from the DNA sequence. The sample includes roughly 260,000 clones, roughly 80% of them seen just once. The V and J genes are TRBV9 and TRBJ1-2; maybe TRBD1 (5 bases). Sequences were obtained from peripheral blood. This receptor was identified in a woman between 70 and 85 years old with acute or convalescent COVID-19. CDR3 DNA: TGTGCCAGCAGCGTAGACGGCAGGGTGGACTATGGCTACACCTTC. Residues: CASSVDGRVDYGYTF.